The rows below give T cell receptor beta chains drawn from one sample of a study of T cell repertoires in cytomegalovirus infection. TCRdb fed the reads into MiXCR, producing one record per CDR3 protein. The table shows roughly 800,000 distinct CDR3 sequences, with 29% occurring only once. Antigen specificity for these receptors is unknown. Sequencing was performed on cultured CD8+ T cells from PBMCs, taken from culture after CMV antigen stimulation. The receptors come from a human donor in good health (CMV status not recorded). Some clones in this sample may be carry-over from other donors' samples. The CDR3 runs from the conserved cysteine through the conserved F or W. D genes are given only for firm matches. Clone size, where shown, is once, few, many, or a class for clones that have expanded.

TRBV11-2	.	.	TRBJ2-5	CASSFGYGYQETQYF	TGTGCCAGCAGCTTTGGGTACGGTTACCAAGAGACCCAGTACTTC
TRBV4-1	.	TRBD1	TRBJ1-2	CASSQVSGGSYGYTF	TGCGCCAGCAGCCAAGTGTCAGGGGGCAGTTATGGCTACACCTTC
TRBV10-3	.	.	TRBJ1-1	CAISVSNKGEAFF	TGTGCCATCAGTGTGTCGAACAAGGGAGAAGCTTTCTTT
TRBV19	.	.	TRBJ2-6	CASSIVREESGANVLTF	TGTGCCAGTAGTATCGTCAGGGAGGAGTCTGGGGCCAACGTCCTGACTTTC
TRBV12-5	.	TRBD2	TRBJ2-1	CASGVGGNEQFF	TGTGCTAGTGGCGTCGGGGGGAATGAGCAGTTCTTC
TRBV7-2	once	.	TRBJ2-3	CASSLDGADRDTQYF	TGTGCCAGCAGCTTAGATGGAGCGGACCGAGATACGCAGTATTTT
TRBV12-3/TRBV12-4	few	TRBD2	TRBJ2-1	CASSFLLAGNSYNEQFF	TGTGCCAGCAGTTTCCTCCTAGCGGGGAACTCCTACAATGAGCAGTTCTTC
TRBV28	.	TRBD1	TRBJ2-1	CASSLMRTGGYNEQFF	TGTGCCAGCAGTTTAATGCGGACAGGGGGCTACAATGAGCAGTTCTTC
TRBV19	.	TRBD1	TRBJ1-5	CASRDRGVQPQHF	TGTGCCAGTAGGGACAGGGGGGTTCAGCCCCAGCATTTT
TRBV4-3	.	.	TRBJ1-1	CASSQDVTGLNTEAFF	TGCGCCAGCAGCCAAGATGTCACCGGGTTGAACACTGAAGCTTTCTTT
TRBV7-2	many	TRBD1	TRBJ2-7	CASSPWTGNYEQYF	TGTGCCAGCAGCCCCTGGACAGGGAACTACGAGCAGTACTTC
TRBV28	.	.	TRBJ1-5	CASRGEGKLSNQPQHF	TGTGCCAGCAGGGGTGAGGGAAAATTAAGCAATCAGCCCCAGCATTTT
TRBV6-1	.	.	TRBJ2-7	CASSLGRPSSYEQYF	TGTGCCAGCAGTTTGGGACGGCCGAGCTCCTACGAGCAGTACTTC
TRBV7-9	few	.	TRBJ2-3	CASWNSWEWADTQYF	TGTGCCAGCTGGAATTCGTGGGAATGGGCAGATACGCAGTATTTT
TRBV12-3/TRBV12-4	few	TRBD1	TRBJ2-1	CASSTPGQGYNEQFF	TGTGCCAGCAGTACCCCGGGACAGGGCTACAATGAGCAGTTCTTC
TRBV5-1	.	TRBD1	TRBJ1-2	CASSNEGQASNYGYTF	TGCGCCAGCAGCAACGAAGGACAGGCTTCTAACTATGGCTACACCTTC
TRBV4-3	few	.	TRBJ2-1	CASSQAPSTEQFF	TGCGCCAGCAGCCAAGCCCCCTCAACGGAGCAGTTCTTC
TRBV7-8	many	TRBD2	TRBJ2-3	CASSPRLAQSTDTQYF	TGTGCCAGCAGTCCCAGACTAGCGCAGAGCACAGATACGCAGTATTTT
TRBV28	.	TRBD1	TRBJ1-1	CASSDDDTEGASFF	TGTGCCAGCAGCGACGACGACACGGAGGGGGCATCTTTCTTT
TRBV6-1	few	.	TRBJ2-7	CASKEGIEIYEQYF	TGTGCCAGCAAAGAAGGGATAGAGATCTACGAGCAGTACTTC
TRBV27	once	.	TRBJ2-2	CASSFMDPGQPNTGELFF	TGTGCCAGCAGTTTTATGGACCCGGGACAACCGAACACCGGGGAGCTGTTTTTT
TRBV7-9	many	.	TRBJ1-1	CASSFSRSEAFF	TGTGCCAGCAGCTTTTCTCGAAGTGAAGCTTTCTTT
TRBV9	.	.	TRBJ1-1	CASSAKSQAQGTSEAFF	TGTGCCAGCAGCGCAAAGAGCCAAGCACAGGGAACGTCTGAAGCTTTCTTT
TRBV5-6	.	.	TRBJ2-5	CASSGGRPQETQYF	TGTGCCAGCAGCGGGGGACGGCCTCAAGAGACCCAGTACTTC